Sequencing of this T cell receptor (beta chain) was carried out in a study of blood T cell repertoires in COVID-19. For the study at large: COVID-19 samples from acute and convalescent phases originated in the United States, Italy and Spain. In each case, the material was cDNA or gDNA derived from T cells, B-cell-depleted T cells, or PBMCs.

The junction had 18 bases not matched to a gene; V was cut back by 1 base and J by 2 bases. This CDR3 comprises 22 residues. The germline V gene has CDR1 MGHRA and CDR2 YSYEKL. A Seattle source enrolled patients during active infection and followed them longitudinally. Original data processing: Researchers report that nucleated cell counts were estimated from reference gene primer amplification. Produced via immunoSEQ multiplex PCR; TCRdb's table is partial and in-frame only. Clonal size and the V and J genes are those of that table, whereas D and trimming came from the DNA. The top ten clones hold roughly 2.5% of a sample with around 26,000 clones, roughly 77% of them seen once.

The V call is TRBV4-1, the J call TRBJ2-3, with TRBD2 identical over 13 bases. The receptor was isolated from a woman aged 70 to 79 with COVID-19, enrolled during active disease. Source material: peripheral blood. The chain's CDR3 is CASSQVAVGVTSGGAHTDTQYF. DNA for the CDR3: TGCGCCAGCAGCCAAGTTGCGGTTGGCGTAACTAGCGGGGGGGCCCACACAGATACGCAGTATTTT.